The clone carrying this TCR beta chain was counted once. V lost 3 bases and J lost 3, with 12 bases in between. Germline V gene sequence: CDR1 LGHDT, CDR2 YNNKEL (reference sequence). The CDR3 runs to 15 residues. The sample belongs to a study of CD8 T cells in Susac syndrome. Random hexamers were used to reverse transcribe an amount of 0.5 to 1 ug RNA. TCRdb used MiXCR to reprocess the immunoSEQ multiplex PCR reads, holding one entry per CDR3 protein. The repertoire has about 76,000 distinct CDR3 sequences, roughly 90% of them found once; the top ten carry less than 0.55%. Sequencing was carried out using CD8+ T cells from PBMCs. The clonotype originates from a human donor with multiple sclerosis. This chain uses TRBV3-1 with TRBJ1-3, with a tentative D call TRBD1 (5 bases). This chain's CDR3 is CASSQGQGIGNTIYF. The CDR3 DNA is TGTGCCAGCAGCCAGGGTCAGGGTATTGGAAACACCATATATTTT.